Listed here is a single T cell receptor beta chain. Original data processing: Estimated nucleated cell counts came from reference gene primer amplification. Assay: immunoSEQ multiplex PCR; the TCRdb copy retains only in-frame clones and omits some. Clone size and the V and J calls come from that table; the DNA yielded D and trimming. The sample includes about 190,000 clones, 75% to 85% of them seen just once. The V gene's germline CDR1 is SGHAT and CDR2 FQNNGV. The CDR3 covers 15 residues. The germline V and J ends were trimmed by 5 bases and 6 bases, with 17 bases remaining between them. This sample was included in a study of blood T cell repertoires in COVID-19. In the study overall: Acute-phase and convalescent COVID-19 samples originated in the United States, Italy and Spain. PBMCs, B-cell-depleted T cells, or T cells were the source of the cDNA or gDNA that made up the material.

The V call is TRBV11-2, the J call TRBJ2-1; a possible D gene is TRBD1 (5 bases). The clonotype comes from a man aged 55-75 years with acute or convalescent COVID-19. The sequencing sample was made of peripheral blood. Here the CDR3 DNA reads TGTGCCAGCAGCCTCCTTCGTTTTAGGGGCAATGAGCAGTTCTTC. This gives the protein CASSLLRFRGNEQFF.